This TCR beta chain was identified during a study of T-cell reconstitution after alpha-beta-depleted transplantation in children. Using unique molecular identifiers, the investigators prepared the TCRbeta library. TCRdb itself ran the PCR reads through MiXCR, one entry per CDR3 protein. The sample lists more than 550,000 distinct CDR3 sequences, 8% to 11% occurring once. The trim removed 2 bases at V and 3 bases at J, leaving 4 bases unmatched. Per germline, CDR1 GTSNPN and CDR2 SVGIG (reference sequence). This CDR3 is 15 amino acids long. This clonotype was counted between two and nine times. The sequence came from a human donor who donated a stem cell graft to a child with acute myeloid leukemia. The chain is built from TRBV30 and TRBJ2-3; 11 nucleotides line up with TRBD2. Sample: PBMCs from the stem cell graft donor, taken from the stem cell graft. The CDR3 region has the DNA TGTGCCTGGAGTACGGCTAGCGGGAGGACAGATACGCAGTATTTT. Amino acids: CAWSTASGRTDTQYF. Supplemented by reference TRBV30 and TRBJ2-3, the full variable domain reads SQTIHQWPATLVQPVGSPLSLECTVEGTSNPNLYWYRQAAGRGLQLLFYSVGIGQISSEVPQNLSASRPQDRQFILSSKKLLLSDSGFYLCAWSTASGRTDTQYFGPGTRLTVL.